What follows is one T cell receptor beta chain and its context. Its cognate antigen is unknown. Other DNA sequences in the same sample also yield this CDR3. This entry comes from a study of shared clonotypes between healthy human individuals. General study results and limits: It was expected that sequencing depth would affect clonotype sharing among donors.

Naive-designated CD8 cells lacked CD45RO, were positively enriched for CCR7, and omitted terminally differentiated effector memory CD45RA+ cells. Only Caucasian adults living in Nashville, Tennessee served as donors. Deletions cut 5 bases from V and 1 base from J, with 9 bases between. The V gene's germline CDR1 is MNHEY and CDR2 SMNVEV (reference sequence). This CDR3 spans 13 amino acids. Replicate sorted-subset PCRs were loaded with 150 to 250 ng DNA, roughly 33,000 T cell genomes. TCRdb's table, derived via immunoSEQ multiplex PCR, lists solely in-frame clones and lacks some. Among 1.5 million to 2.5 million clones listed, just under 95% were seen once.

This chain uses TRBV27 with TRBJ2-7; D remains unclear. The sequence derives from a man aged 18 to 29 in good health. The sample consisted of naive CD8+ T cells sorted from blood. The CDR3: CASSLKESYEQYF. The CDR3 DNA sequence: TGTGCCAGCAGTCTAAAGGAGTCCTACGAGCAGTACTTC.